This TCR beta chain was sequenced during a study of blood T cell repertoires in COVID-19. Repertoires were generated with immunoSEQ multiplex PCR, while TCRdb's copy carries only in-frame clones and drops some. The sample holds approximately 670,000 clones, around 90% seen once. The ends were cut back, 6 bases at V and 4 bases at J, with 13 bases in the middle. The CDR3 length is 13 residues. The germline CDR1 and CDR2 sequences are MNHEY and SMNVEV (reference sequence). This clonotype was sampled from a woman younger than 30 with acute or convalescent COVID-19. Sequences were obtained from peripheral blood. The V call is TRBV27, the J call TRBJ2-7, with a possible D match to TRBD1 (7 bases). In nucleotides, the CDR3 is TGTGCCAGCAGCGCACAGGGGACTTACGAGCAGTACTTC. This encodes CASSAQGTYEQYF.